One sample yielded the 3 T cell receptor beta chains listed below, sequenced in a study of OX40 agonist ivuxolimab in advanced cancers. Data came from immunoSEQ multiplex PCR; TCRdb stores just in-frame clones and leaves some out. The data contain more than 85,000 clones, around 90% of them singletons. The source was CD4+ or CD8+ T cells sorted from blood, collected in a trial of the OX40 agonist ivuxolimab. These receptors all come from an adult with an advanced solid tumor such as melanoma, head and neck, liver or kidney cancer.

J is TRBJ2-3 and V is TRBV28; weak D call: TRBD1 (7 bases). V dropped 5 bases and J dropped 2 bases, with 14 bases sitting between them. Germline V lookup: CDR1 MDHEN, CDR2 SYDVKM. CDR3 length equals 15 residues. Here the CDR3 reads CASSPSGGLTDTQYF. In DNA form, the CDR3 reads TGTGCCAGCAGTCCTTCAGGGGGACTCACAGATACGCAGTATTTT. Drawing the rest from reference TRBV28 and TRBJ2-3, the complete variable domain is DVKVTQSSRYLVKRTGEKVFLECVQDMDHENMFWYRQDPGLGLRLIYFSYDVKMKEKGDIPEGYSVSREKKERFSLILESASTNQTSMYLCASSPSGGLTDTQYFGPGTRLTVL.

The V call is TRBV7-8, the J call TRBJ2-4, with D uncertain. The CDR3 runs to 17 residues. Germline V lookup: CDR1 SGHVS, CDR2 FQNEAQ. The V and J ends lost 0 bases and 0 bases respectively, with 12 bases between them. The CDR3 DNA reads as TGTGCCAGCAGCTTAGCCGGGTCTACTCTAGCCAAAAACATTCAGTACTTC. Its translation is CASSLAGSTLAKNIQYF.

The rearrangement links TRBV27 to TRBJ1-2; D may be TRBD1 (5 bases). The CDR3 extends over 13 amino acids. The ends were cut back, 5 bases at V and 8 bases at J, with 15 bases in the middle. Germline loops: CDR1 MNHEY, CDR2 SMNVEV (reference sequence). The CDR3 protein is CASSTTGSPGYTF. DNA of the CDR3: TGTGCCAGCAGTACCACAGGTTCGCCCGGCTACACCTTC.